This T cell receptor beta chain came from a study of regulatory T cells in long-lasting Graves disease. Looked up from germline, CDR1 is LGHNT and CDR2 is FRNRAP. V shed 10 bases and J shed 5 bases, with 16 bases lying between them. The CDR3 contains 13 residues. The time point is: newly diagnosed GD, antithyroid drugs for less than 3 months. RNA extracted from PBMCs served as the sequencing template. For TCR beta, libraries came from iRepertoire HTBI primers and Arm-PCR of CDR3 regions. Original methodology: Among the samples, 60 to 65 TRBV and approximately 13 TRBJ segments were identified. TCRdb fed the multiplex PCR reads into MiXCR, producing one record per CDR3 protein. In this record, the V and J calls reflect TCRdb's handling and not the investigators' own analysis. Here the sample spans 550,000 to 600,000 distinct CDR3 sequences, 16% being singletons. The same data also went into a second study, on T cells in Graves' hyperthyroidism and ophthalmopathy. That source notes: Diagnoses were established using clinical symptoms, serum thyroxine and TRAb, thyroid ultrasound and orbital computed tomography. The model identified upcoming ophthalmopathy a median approximately six months ahead of onset.

The sequence came from a young man with Graves disease. This sequence joins TRBV12-5 and TRBJ2-3, with no clear D. The input for sequencing was peripheral blood mononuclear cells (PBMCs), taken at new diagnosis, from a patient treated with antithyroid drugs. DNA of the CDR3: TGTGCTACGGGCAGCTCTCGAAGAGATACGCAGTATTTT. Encoded protein: CATGSSRRDTQYF.